The 14 T cell receptor beta chains reported below all come from one sample, sequenced in a study of blood T cell repertoires in COVID-19. Repertoires were generated with immunoSEQ multiplex PCR, while TCRdb's copy carries only in-frame clones and drops some. The sample holds about 100,000 clones, 85% seen once. The sequenced sample was peripheral blood. The receptors come from a man aged 50 to 60 with active or convalescent COVID-19.

This clone was counted a few times. V and J are TRBV5-1 and TRBJ2-2, with 7 bases that match TRBD2. Germline lookup yields CDR1 SGHRS and CDR2 YFSETQ. This CDR3 spans 15 amino acids. Unmatched junction bases numbered 6, after V lost 2 bases and J lost 5 bases. In DNA form, the CDR3 reads TGCGCCAGCAGCTTCGCGCAGGGAGGGACCGGGGAGCTGTTTTTT. Its translation is CASSFAQGGTGELFF.

The rearrangement uses TRBV6-5 and TRBJ2-7, with D possibly matching TRBD2 (5 bases). CDR1 is MNHEY, CDR2 SVGAGI, per germline. This CDR3 comprises 13 residues. V gave up 2 bases and J gave up 5 bases, with 10 bases separating them. In nucleotides, the CDR3 is TGTGCCAGCAGTTACACCCAGGAGGACGAGCAGTACTTC. The encoded protein is CASSYTQEDEQYF.

The rearrangement links TRBV19 to TRBJ2-5; tentatively, D is TRBD2 (6 bases). The CDR3 consists of 12 residues. CDR1 is LNHDA, CDR2 SQIVND, per germline (reference sequence). With 10 bases removed from V and 4 bases from J, the gap between germline ends came to 13 bases. The CDR3 sequence: CATKGGGETQYF. DNA of the CDR3: TGTGCCACCAAGGGAGGTGGAGAGACCCAGTACTTC.

V is TRBV29-1 and J is TRBJ2-5, with 9 bases matching TRBD1. V lost 7 bases and J lost 4; bases outside the gene matches: 4. Germline lookup yields CDR1 SQVTM and CDR2 ANQGSEA. CDR3 length equals 12 residues. CDR3 region: CSGTTGGETQYF. The CDR3 bases are TGCAGCGGAACGACAGGGGGAGAGACCCAGTACTTC.

The V and J genes are TRBV4-2 and TRBJ2-7; TRBD2 agrees at 7 bases. Germline values: CDR1 LGHNA, CDR2 YNFKEQ. V shed 0 bases and J 0 bases; nucleotides not matched to a gene: 5. This CDR3 has 16 residues. The chain's CDR3 is CASSQEGGSSSYEQYF. CDR3 DNA: TGTGCCAGCAGCCAAGAGGGGGGGAGCAGCTCCTACGAGCAGTACTTC.

The chain combines TRBV24-1 with TRBJ2-1; 7 bases are shared with TRBD2. The CDR3 has 19 residues. Germline loops: CDR1 KGHDR, CDR2 SFDVKD. V shed 2 bases and J 0 bases; nucleotides not matched to a gene: 12. In DNA, the CDR3 is TGTGCCACCAGTGATTCGACTAGCAGGAGGAAGAGCTCCTACAATGAGCAGTTCTTC. Protein: CATSDSTSRRKSSYNEQFF.

This clone has a handful of counts. V and J are TRBV7-2 and TRBJ2-1, with a possible D match to TRBD2 (5 bases). This CDR3 comprises 15 residues. From germline, CDR1 is SGHTA and CDR2 FQGNSA. The V and J ends lost 0 bases and 3 bases respectively, with 9 bases between them. The CDR3 is CASSLAGAIYNEQFF. As DNA, the CDR3 is TGTGCCAGCAGCTTAGCGGGAGCCATCTACAATGAGCAGTTCTTC.

J is TRBJ2-7 and V is TRBV25-1; 7 bases align to TRBD1. This CDR3 contains 14 residues. Germline V gene lookup returns CDR1 MGHDK and CDR2 SYGVNS. The V segment lost 1 base and the J segment 0 bases; nucleotides outside the gene matches: 0. CDR3 in amino acids: CASSEWTGSYEQYF. As DNA, the CDR3 is TGTGCCAGCAGTGAATGGACAGGCTCCTACGAGCAGTACTTC.

This clone was counted a few times. This rearrangement joins TRBV10-1 to TRBJ2-1; 10 positions agree with TRBD2. J gave up 4 bases and V 9 bases, and 9 bases lay outside the gene matches. This CDR3 region has 15 residues. Germline V CDR1 and CDR2: WNHNN, SYGVQD (reference sequence). The CDR3 spells CASSLAGDPYNEQFF. CDR3 sequence (DNA): TGCGCCAGTTCGCTAGCGGGAGATCCATACAATGAGCAGTTCTTC.

As DNA, the CDR3 is TGTGCCAGCAGCCCTCGAGGACAGGGGTCTGACGAGCAGTACTTC. Encoded protein: CASSPRGQGSDEQYF. The rearrangement joins TRBV11-3 to TRBJ2-7; TRBD1 matches at 9 bases. The germline V gene encodes CDR1 SGHNT and CDR2 YENEEA. J was trimmed by 5 bases and V by 5 bases; bases with no gene match: 10. The CDR3 spans 15 residues.

The gene calls are TRBV28 and TRBJ1-5; 12 positions match TRBD1. Germline trimming cut 5 bases from V and 6 bases from J; bases unmatched to any gene: 8. Germline CDR1 and CDR2: MDHEN and SYDVKM. This CDR3 has 16 residues. In DNA, the CDR3 is TGTGCCAGCAGTACCGGGACAGGGGGCGCGGGTCAGCCCCAGCATTTT. Protein sequence: CASSTGTGGAGQPQHF. The variable domain in full, with the rest retrieved from reference TRBV28 and TRBJ1-5, is DVKVTQSSRYLVKRTGEKVFLECVQDMDHENMFWYRQDPGLGLRLIYFSYDVKMKEKGDIPEGYSVSREKKERFSLILESASTNQTSMYLCASSTGTGGAGQPQHFGDGTRLSIL.

This clone was observed a handful of times. The chain has TRBV3-1 (or the pseudogene TRBV3-2) and TRBJ2-7; D not certain. The CDR3 contains 14 residues. Germline V gene sequence: CDR1 LGHDT, CDR2 YNNKEL (reference sequence). The V and J ends lost 2 bases and 7 bases respectively, with 15 bases between them. CDR3: CASSQSALRREQYF. CDR3 coding DNA: TGTGCCAGCAGCCAAAGTGCGCTCCGCCGAGAGCAGTACTTC.

V gene TRBV18 combines with J gene TRBJ1-5; TRBD1 matches 7 bases. V lost 8 bases and J lost 4; bases outside the gene matches: 8. Germline CDR1 and CDR2: KGHSH and LQKENI. There are 14 residues in the CDR3. CDR3 in amino acids: CASRPGGTNQPQHF. The CDR3 DNA sequence: TGTGCCAGCCGACCAGGGGGGACGAATCAGCCCCAGCATTTT.

The V and J genes are TRBV6-1 and TRBJ1-5, with D perhaps TRBD1 (5 bases). Trimming stripped 3 bases from V and 4 bases from J, with 16 bases between. The CDR3 has 16 amino acids. The germline gives CDR1 MNHNS, CDR2 SASEGT. CDR3: CASSDYPQEGNQPQHF. The CDR3 nucleotides read TGTGCCAGCAGTGATTACCCACAGGAGGGAAATCAGCCCCAGCATTTT.